The 11 T cell receptor beta chains below were found in one sample sequenced in a study of blood T cell repertoires in COVID-19. Libraries were prepared by immunoSEQ multiplex PCR; TCRdb keeps only in-frame clonotypes and omits some of them. The table includes about 230,000 clones, approximately 82% detected once. Specimen: peripheral blood. These receptors were collected from a woman in her 70s with active or convalescent COVID-19.

This clone was counted between two and nine times. The chain links TRBV5-1 to TRBJ2-1; 7 bases match TRBD1. This CDR3 is 14 amino acids long. Germline V gene sequence: CDR1 SGHRS, CDR2 YFSETQ. The V segment lost 4 bases and the J segment 5 bases; nucleotides outside the gene matches: 6. The chain's CDR3 is CASSAGTVDNEQFF. CDR3 coding DNA: TGCGCCAGCAGCGCCGGGACAGTGGACAATGAGCAGTTCTTC.

The gene calls are TRBV19 and TRBJ2-1, with D unclear. V was shortened by 4 bases and J by 7 bases, with 14 bases between the two germline ends. The CDR3 is made up of 14 amino acids. In germline, CDR1 is LNHDA, CDR2 SQIVND (reference sequence). CDR3 loop: CASSTPAPRNEQFF. The CDR3 DNA reads TGTGCCAGTAGTACCCCGGCCCCGAGGAATGAGCAGTTCTTC.

The chain employs TRBV7-2 and TRBJ1-4; 8 bases are a match to TRBD1. Germline assignment: CDR1 SGHTA and CDR2 FQGNSA. V was clipped by 3 bases and J by 3 bases; unmatched bases: 3. The CDR3 contains 15 residues. In DNA, the CDR3 is TGTGCCAGCAGCTTCTCAGGGGGCTCTAATGAAAAACTGTTTTTT. Residues: CASSFSGGSNEKLFF.

The chain combines TRBV3-1 (or the pseudogene TRBV3-2) with TRBJ2-7; D might be TRBD2 (7 bases). CDR1 LGHDT and CDR2 YNNKEL come from the germline V gene (reference sequence). This CDR3 contains 14 residues. V gave up 1 base and J gave up 2 bases, with 9 bases separating them. CDR3 in DNA: TGTGCCAGCAGCCAAGGGGGGGGCCCCTACGAGCAGTACTTC. Its translation: CASSQGGGPYEQYF.

The V call is TRBV7-6, the J call TRBJ2-4; 9 positions agree with TRBD2. Germline-derived CDR1 and CDR2 are SGHVS and FNYEAQ. The CDR3 covers 13 residues. The V and J ends lost 3 bases and 6 bases, in that order; junction bases with no gene match: 0. The CDR3 region has the DNA TGTGCCAGCAGCTTGACTAGCGGAAACATTCAGTACTTC. As protein: CASSLTSGNIQYF. Filled out from reference TRBV7-6 and TRBJ2-4, the complete variable domain reads GAGVSQSPRYKVTKRGQDVALRCDPISGHVSLYWYRQALGQGPEFLTYFNYEAQQDKSGLPNDRFSAERPEGSISTLTIQRTEQRDSAMYRCASSLTSGNIQYFGAGTRLSVL.

The genes are TRBV18 and TRBJ2-1; 8 nucleotides agree with TRBD1. The CDR3 contains 16 residues. The V gene end was trimmed by 4 bases and the J gene end by 5 bases; junction bases not matched to a gene: 10. Germline CDR1 and CDR2: KGHSH and LQKENI. CDR3 nucleotides: TGTGCCAGCTCACGCTCCCGGGGACAGGTCAACAATGAGCAGTTCTTC. Its protein product is CASSRSRGQVNNEQFF.

This chain joins TRBV12-3 or TRBV12-4 and TRBJ1-1, with D possibly TRBD1 on 6 matching bases. The CDR3 length is 13 residues. The V end was cut by 3 bases, the J end by 12 bases, with 17 bases between. CDR3 DNA sequence: TGTGCCAGCAGTTTGCAGGCAGGGGTCGGGTCTTTCTTT. Translation: CASSLQAGVGSFF.

The gene calls are TRBV18 and TRBJ2-7; no clear D. From germline, CDR1 is KGHSH and CDR2 LQKENI. The V end was cut by 2 bases, the J end by 2 bases, with 10 bases between. The CDR3 totals 14 residues. The CDR3 is CASSPGSGTYEQYF. As DNA, the CDR3 is TGTGCCAGCTCACCAGGGTCAGGAACCTACGAGCAGTACTTC.

This chain links TRBV5-1 with TRBJ1-1; TRBD1 might be the D (5 bases). The V gene lost 4 bases and the J gene lost 7 bases, with 14 bases spanning the gap. CDR3 length: 13 amino acids. Germline V gene sequence: CDR1 SGHRS, CDR2 YFSETQ. The CDR3 region is CASSLARADEAFF. In DNA form, the CDR3 reads TGCGCCAGCAGCCTCGCCAGGGCGGATGAAGCTTTCTTT.

This CDR3 is CASSRTSGGAETQYF. CDR3 nucleotides: TGTGCCAGCAGCCGGACTAGCGGGGGGGCGGAGACCCAGTACTTC. This sequence joins TRBV7-2 and TRBJ2-5, with 15 bases identical to TRBD2. The CDR3 contains 15 residues. V was clipped by 5 bases and J by 5 bases; unmatched bases: 3. The germline V gene has CDR1 SGHTA and CDR2 FQGNSA.

This chain links TRBV6-5 with TRBJ1-2, with 9 bases that match TRBD1. Germline CDR1 and CDR2: MNHEY and SVGAGI. Trimming removed 4 bases from V and 4 bases from J; junction bases left unmatched: 1. This CDR3 comprises 13 residues. The CDR3 region has the DNA TGTGCCAGCAGTTCGGGACAGGGCTATGGCTACACCTTC. This encodes CASSSGQGYGYTF.